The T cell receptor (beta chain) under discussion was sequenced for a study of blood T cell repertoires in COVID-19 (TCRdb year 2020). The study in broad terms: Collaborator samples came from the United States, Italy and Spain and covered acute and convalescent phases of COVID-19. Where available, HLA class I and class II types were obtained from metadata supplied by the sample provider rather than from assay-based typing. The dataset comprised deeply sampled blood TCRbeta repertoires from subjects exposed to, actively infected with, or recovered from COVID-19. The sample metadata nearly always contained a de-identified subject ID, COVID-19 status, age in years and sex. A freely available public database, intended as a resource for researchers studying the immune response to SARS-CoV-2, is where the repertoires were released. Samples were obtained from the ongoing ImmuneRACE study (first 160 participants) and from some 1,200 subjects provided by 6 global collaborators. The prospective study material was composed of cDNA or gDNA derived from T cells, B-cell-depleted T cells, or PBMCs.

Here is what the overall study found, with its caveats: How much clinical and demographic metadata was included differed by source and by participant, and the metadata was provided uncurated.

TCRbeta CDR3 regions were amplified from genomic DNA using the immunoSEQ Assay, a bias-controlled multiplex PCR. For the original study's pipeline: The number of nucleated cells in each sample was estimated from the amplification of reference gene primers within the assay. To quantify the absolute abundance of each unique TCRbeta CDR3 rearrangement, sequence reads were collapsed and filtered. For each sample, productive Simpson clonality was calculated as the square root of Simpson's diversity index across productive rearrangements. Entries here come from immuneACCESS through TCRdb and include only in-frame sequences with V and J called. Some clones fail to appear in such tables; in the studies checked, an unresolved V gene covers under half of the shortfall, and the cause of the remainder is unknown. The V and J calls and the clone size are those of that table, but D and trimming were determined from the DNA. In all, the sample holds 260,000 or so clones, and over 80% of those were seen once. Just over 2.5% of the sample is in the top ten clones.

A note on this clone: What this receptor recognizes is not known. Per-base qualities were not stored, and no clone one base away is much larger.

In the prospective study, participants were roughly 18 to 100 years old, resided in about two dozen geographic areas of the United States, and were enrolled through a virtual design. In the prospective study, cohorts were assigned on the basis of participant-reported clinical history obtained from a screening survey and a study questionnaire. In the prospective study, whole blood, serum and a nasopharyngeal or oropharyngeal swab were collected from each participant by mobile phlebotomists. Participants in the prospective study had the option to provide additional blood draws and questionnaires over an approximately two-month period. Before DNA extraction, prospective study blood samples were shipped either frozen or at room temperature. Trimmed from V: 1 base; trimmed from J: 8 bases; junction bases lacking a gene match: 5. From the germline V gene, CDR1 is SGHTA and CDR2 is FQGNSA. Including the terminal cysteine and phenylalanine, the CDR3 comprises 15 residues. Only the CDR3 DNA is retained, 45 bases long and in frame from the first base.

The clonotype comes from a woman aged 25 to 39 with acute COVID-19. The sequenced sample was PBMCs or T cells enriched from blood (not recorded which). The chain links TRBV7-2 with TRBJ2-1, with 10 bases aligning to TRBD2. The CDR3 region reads CASSLGLAGVYEQFF. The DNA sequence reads TGTGCCAGCAGCTTAGGGCTAGCGGGGGTTTATGAGCAGTTCTTC. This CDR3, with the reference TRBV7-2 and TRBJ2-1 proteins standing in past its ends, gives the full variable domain GAGVSQSPSNKVTEKGKDVELRCDPISGHTALYWYRQSLGQGLEFLIYFQGNSAPDKSGLPSDRFSAERTGGSVSTLTIQRTQQEDSAVYLCASSLGLAGVYEQFFGPGTRLTVL.